The rows below give T cell receptor beta chains drawn from one sample of a study of shared clonotypes between healthy human individuals. Sequencing was performed with immunoSEQ multiplex PCR; in TCRdb, only in-frame clones are kept and a portion is missing. Of around 700,000 clones in the sample, 60% to 80% were seen once. Sample: memory CD4+ T cells sorted from blood. The receptors originated from a woman between 25 and 40 years old in good health. CDR3s include the opening cysteine and the closing phenylalanine or tryptophan. A D gene is named only where the DNA matches it firmly. The size field is filled for only some rows; it gives once, few, many or a size class.

D gene	V gene	clone size	CDR3 length	J gene	CDR3 DNA	CDR3 protein
NA	TRBV9	NA	15	TRBJ2-5	TGTGCCAGCAGCGCTTCCTACACTCACCAAGAGACCCAGTACTTC	CASSASYTHQETQYF
NA	TRBV6-4	NA	12	TRBJ2-3	TGTGCCAGCAGTGAAGATAGTATTACGCAGTATTTT	CASSEDSITQYF
NA	TRBV5-1	NA	14	TRBJ2-5	TGCGCCAGCAGCTTGGCGGGTTCCCAAGAGACCCAGTACTTC	CASSLAGSQETQYF
NA	TRBV6-1	NA	15	TRBJ1-5	TGTGCCAGCAGTGAAGCGGGCCGGACCGATCAGCCCCAGCATTTT	CASSEAGRTDQPQHF
NA	TRBV19	NA	14	TRBJ2-2	TGTGCCAGTAGTATACTCGCGAACACCGGGGAGCTGTTTTTT	CASSILANTGELFF
TRBD1	TRBV30	few	13	TRBJ1-5	TGTGCCTGCGCAGGGACAGGGGGTCAGCCCCAGCATTTT	CACAGTGGQPQHF
NA	TRBV28	NA	13	TRBJ2-7	TGTGCCAGCAGTGAGCATGTTACCTACGAGCAGTACTTC	CASSEHVTYEQYF
TRBD1	TRBV18	NA	14	TRBJ2-2	TGTGCCAGCTCACGGACAGGGAACACCGGGGAGCTGTTTTTT	CASSRTGNTGELFF
NA	TRBV7-2	NA	14	TRBJ1-1	TGTGCCAGCAGCCCGGGTGGGGGGTACACTGAAGCTTTCTTT	CASSPGGGYTEAFF
NA	TRBV13	few	16	TRBJ1-2	TGTGCCAGCAGCCAGATAAGCCGATTGTACATTTCTGGCTACACCTTC	CASSQISRLYISGYTF